This entry features one TCR beta chain sequence. Its target is unknown. These data are taken from a study of cytomegalovirus exposure and HLA in healthy donors. Whole-study findings and limits: Reportedly, diagnosis of cytomegalovirus status by the classifier showed high specificity and sensitivity. In vitro assays verified that a few CMV-associated chains recognized CMV antigens specifically. With DRB1 most and HLA-C fewest, TCR association rates differed between HLA loci in a later analysis.

PCR involved 60 Vbeta and 13 Jbeta primers. Clones were sequenced by immunoSEQ multiplex PCR, and TCRdb holds only the in-frame ones, with some missing. Of 120,000 or so clones in the sample, less than 85% were seen once. Trimming stripped 1 base from V and 4 bases from J, with 14 bases between. The CDR3 loop spans 16 amino acids. CDR1 SNHLY and CDR2 FYNNEI come from the germline V gene. V gene TRBV2 combines with J gene TRBJ1-3; D is perhaps TRBD1 (6 bases). The sequence came from a man aged 25-45 years in good health and CMV-seropositive. Sequencing was carried out using PBMCs. CDR3 sequence reads: CASSEEGVSRGNTIYF. CDR3 DNA sequence: TGTGCCAGCAGTGAAGAGGGGGTCTCGCGGGGAAACACCATATATTTT.